The clone carrying this T cell receptor beta chain has a handful of counts. The antigen remains undetermined. There are 13 residues in the CDR3. V shed 1 base and J shed 9 bases, with 15 bases lying between them. Germline CDR1 reads DFQATT; CDR2 reads SNEGSKA (reference sequence). Collection of 8.5 to 10 milliliters of peripheral blood was performed for each donor. For the second PCR, which ran for 7 to 11 cycles, a sample-barcoded 5' primer and a J-beta primer mix were used. Each TCR beta cDNA got a 12-nucleotide random molecular identifier. TCRdb called the 5' RACE reads again in MiXCR, with one record for every CDR3 protein. The sample includes about 800,000 distinct CDR3 sequences, 20% to 25% of them seen just once. These data belong to a study of blood T cells in healthy people across ages. Study observations and caveats: In older individuals, TCR beta diversity per million T cells was lower, falling roughly linearly with age.

These data also formed part of another study, on T cells of mothers and their children. That investigation notes: Among related mother-child pairs, overlap was slightly higher than in unrelated pairs, though not significantly.

Sequenced input: blood. This clonotype originated in a boy aged 5-17 years in good health. The chain uses TRBV20-1 and TRBJ2-5; D tentatively reads TRBD1 or TRBD2 (5 bases each). CDR3 amino acids: CSARGQTEGPQYF. The CDR3 DNA reads as TGCAGTGCTAGAGGCCAGACAGAGGGGCCCCAGTACTTC.